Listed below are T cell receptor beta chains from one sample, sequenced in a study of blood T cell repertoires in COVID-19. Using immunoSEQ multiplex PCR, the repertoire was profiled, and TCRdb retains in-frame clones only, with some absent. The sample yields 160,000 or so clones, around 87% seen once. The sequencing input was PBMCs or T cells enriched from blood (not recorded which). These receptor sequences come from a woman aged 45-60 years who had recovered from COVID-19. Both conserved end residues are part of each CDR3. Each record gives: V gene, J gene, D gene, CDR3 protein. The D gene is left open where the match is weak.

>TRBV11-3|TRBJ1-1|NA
CASSPTFPMNTEAFF
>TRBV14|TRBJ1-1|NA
CASTFLGPLNTEAFF
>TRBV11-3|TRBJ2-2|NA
CASSFSGGASGELFF
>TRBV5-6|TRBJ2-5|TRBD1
CASWKDRAAETQYF
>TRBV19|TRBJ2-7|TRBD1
CASSIWGQSYEQYF
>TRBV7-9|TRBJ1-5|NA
CASSFGPSSNQPQHF
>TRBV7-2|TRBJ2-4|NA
CASSTSRAGLNIQYF
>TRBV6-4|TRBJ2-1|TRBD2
CASSEGTGGNNEQFF
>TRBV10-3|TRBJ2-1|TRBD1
CAIGDSSSYNEQFF
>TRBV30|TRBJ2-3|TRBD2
CAWSYAGADTQYF
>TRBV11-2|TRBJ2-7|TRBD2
CASSSLAGETPYEQYF
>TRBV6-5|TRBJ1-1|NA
CASSYGRGIVNTEAFF
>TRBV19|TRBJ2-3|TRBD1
CASSIRSGGWEDTQYF
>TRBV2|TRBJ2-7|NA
CASSVQGWSRVTYEQYF
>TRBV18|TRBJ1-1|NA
CASSPNRLDTEAFF
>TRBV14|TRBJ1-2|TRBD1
CASSQELDRVEGYTF
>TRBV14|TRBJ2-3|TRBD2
CASSHRGVGRGGRTDTQYF
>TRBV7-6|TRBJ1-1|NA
CASSPVAAMNTEAFF
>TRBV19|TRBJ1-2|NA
CASSGPGIANYGYTF
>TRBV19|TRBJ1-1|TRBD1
CASSVQQGGGAFF
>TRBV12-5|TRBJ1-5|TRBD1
CASGLDHGTGSYSNQPQHF
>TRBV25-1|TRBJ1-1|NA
CASSLGATEAFF
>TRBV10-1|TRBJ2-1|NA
CASSDWRGRSNNEQFF
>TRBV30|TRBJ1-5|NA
CACGRGRDQPQHF
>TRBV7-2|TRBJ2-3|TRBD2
CASSLALAGGTDTQYF
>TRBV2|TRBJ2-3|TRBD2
CARILAGKSDTQYF
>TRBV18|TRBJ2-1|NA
CASSPNSYNEQFF
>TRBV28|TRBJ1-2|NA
CASSLRGLYGYTF
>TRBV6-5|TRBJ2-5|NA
CATWGGVQETQYF
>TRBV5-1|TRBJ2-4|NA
CASSSRQGLDIQYF
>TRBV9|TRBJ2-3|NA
CASSVGSSISTDTQYF
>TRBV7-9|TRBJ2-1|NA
CASRQISSSYNEQFF
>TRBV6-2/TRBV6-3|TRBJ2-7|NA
CASSYTRSTYEQYF
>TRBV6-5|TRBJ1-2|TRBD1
CASTLRGPVDGYTF
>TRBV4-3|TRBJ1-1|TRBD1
CASSQIRDSRAGDTEAFF
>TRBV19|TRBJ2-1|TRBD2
CASSIIVAGGYNEQFF
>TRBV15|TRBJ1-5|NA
CATSRRGSNQPQHF
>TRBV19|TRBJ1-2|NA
CASSIAVANYGYTF
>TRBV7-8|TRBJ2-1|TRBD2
CASSPRLAGGHNEQFF
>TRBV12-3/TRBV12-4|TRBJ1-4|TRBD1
CASRQGEFEKLFF
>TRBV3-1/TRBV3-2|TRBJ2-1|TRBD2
CASSQDAVAGRNEQFF
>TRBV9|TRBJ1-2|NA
CASSVGPNYGYTF
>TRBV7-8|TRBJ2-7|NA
CATGRIGLYEQYF
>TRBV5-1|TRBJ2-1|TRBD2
CASSAGGSSYNEQFF